Below, one T cell receptor beta chain is given with its context. What it recognizes is unknown. The sample contains more than one DNA sequence encoding this CDR3. As defined, naive CD8 cells were CD45RO-negative and positively selected for CCR7, with terminally differentiated effector memory CD45RA+ cells excluded. All of the donors resided in Nashville, Tennessee, and each was a Caucasian adult. The data belong to a study of shared clonotypes between healthy human individuals. Across the study: Per donor, three plates held CD4 naive cells, three held CD4 memory, two held CD8 naive and one held CD8 memory.

TCRdb's copy holds only in-frame clones and misses some; the assay was immunoSEQ multiplex PCR. This table holds 1.5 million to 2.5 million clones, approximately 94% found once. Study results and caveats: Sorted-subset samples were not fully sequenced, rarefaction indicated. Around 5% was the fraction of naive CD4 clonotypes found shared across several donors.

V lost 3 bases and J lost 7, with 7 bases in between. From germline, CDR1 is SEHNR and CDR2 FQNEAQ (reference sequence). The CDR3 extends over 12 amino acids. The source is a man aged 18 to 30 in good health. The specimen sequenced was naive CD8+ T cells sorted from blood. V usage is TRBV7-9 and J usage is TRBJ2-1; D is uncertain. The CDR3 sequence: CASSFGDNEQFF. CDR3 sequence (DNA): TGTGCCAGCAGCTTCGGAGATAATGAGCAGTTCTTC.